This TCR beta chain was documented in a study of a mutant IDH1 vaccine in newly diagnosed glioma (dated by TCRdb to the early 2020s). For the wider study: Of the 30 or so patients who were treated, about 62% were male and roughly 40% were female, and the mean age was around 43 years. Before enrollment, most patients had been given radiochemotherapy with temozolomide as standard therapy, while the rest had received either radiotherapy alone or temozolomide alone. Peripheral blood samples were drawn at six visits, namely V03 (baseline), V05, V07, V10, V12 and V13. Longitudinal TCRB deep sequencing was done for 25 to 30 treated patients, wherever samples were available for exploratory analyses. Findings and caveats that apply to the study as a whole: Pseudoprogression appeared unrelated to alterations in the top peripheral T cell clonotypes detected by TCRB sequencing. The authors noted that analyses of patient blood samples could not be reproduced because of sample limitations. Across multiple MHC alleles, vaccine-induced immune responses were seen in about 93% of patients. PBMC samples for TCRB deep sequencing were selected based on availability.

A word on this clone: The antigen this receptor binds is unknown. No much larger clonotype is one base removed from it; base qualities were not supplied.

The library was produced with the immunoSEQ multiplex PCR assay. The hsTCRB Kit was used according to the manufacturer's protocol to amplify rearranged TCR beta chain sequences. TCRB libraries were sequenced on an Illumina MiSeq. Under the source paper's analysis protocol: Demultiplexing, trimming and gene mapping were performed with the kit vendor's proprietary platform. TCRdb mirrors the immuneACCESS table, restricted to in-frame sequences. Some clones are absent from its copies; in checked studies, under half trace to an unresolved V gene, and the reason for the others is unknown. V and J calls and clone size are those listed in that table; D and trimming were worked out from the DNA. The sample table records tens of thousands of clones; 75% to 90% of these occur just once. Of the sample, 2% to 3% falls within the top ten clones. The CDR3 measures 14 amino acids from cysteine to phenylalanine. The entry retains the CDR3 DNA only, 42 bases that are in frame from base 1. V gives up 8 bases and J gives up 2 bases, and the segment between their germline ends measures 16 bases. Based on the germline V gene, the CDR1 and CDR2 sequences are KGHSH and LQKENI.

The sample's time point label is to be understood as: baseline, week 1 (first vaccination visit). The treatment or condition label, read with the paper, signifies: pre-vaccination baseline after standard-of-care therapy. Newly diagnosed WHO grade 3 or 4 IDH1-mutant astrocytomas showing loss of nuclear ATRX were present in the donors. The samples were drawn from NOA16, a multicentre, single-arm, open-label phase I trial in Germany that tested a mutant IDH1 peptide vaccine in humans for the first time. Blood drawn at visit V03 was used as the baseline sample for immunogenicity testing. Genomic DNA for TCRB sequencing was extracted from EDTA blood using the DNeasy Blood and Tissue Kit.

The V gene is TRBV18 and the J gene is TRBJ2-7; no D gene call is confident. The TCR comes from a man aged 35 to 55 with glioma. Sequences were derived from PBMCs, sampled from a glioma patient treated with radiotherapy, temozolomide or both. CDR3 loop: CASQSGPDPYEQYF. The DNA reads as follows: TGTGCCAGCCAAAGTGGGCCGGATCCCTACGAGCAGTACTTC.